In its sample, the clone carrying this T cell receptor (beta chain) was seen once. This sample is part of a study of blood T cell repertoires in COVID-19. Study summary: COVID-19 samples from acute and convalescent phases originated in the United States, Italy and Spain. PBMCs, B-cell-depleted T cells, or T cells were the source of the cDNA or gDNA that made up the material.

The CDR3 sequence is 13 residues long. Germline assignment: CDR1 LNHDA and CDR2 SQIVND (reference sequence). With 8 bases removed from V and 5 bases from J, the gap between germline ends came to 15 bases. Authors' processing steps: From reference gene primer amplification, estimates of nucleated cell counts were derived. The table came from immunoSEQ multiplex PCR; TCRdb's copy has only in-frame clones and leaves some out. The DNA was the basis for D and trimming; V, J and clone size are from that table. The table includes 150,000 to 200,000 clones, over 85% detected once. Enrolled during active infection, Seattle patients were then followed longitudinally.

V is TRBV19 and J is TRBJ1-1; D call uncertain. The sequence was collected from a woman aged 55-75 years with COVID-19, enrolled during active disease. The sequencing sample was made of peripheral blood. This CDR3 is CASGALGYTEAFF. CDR3 in DNA: TGTGCCAGTGGAGCATTAGGCTATACTGAAGCTTTCTTT.